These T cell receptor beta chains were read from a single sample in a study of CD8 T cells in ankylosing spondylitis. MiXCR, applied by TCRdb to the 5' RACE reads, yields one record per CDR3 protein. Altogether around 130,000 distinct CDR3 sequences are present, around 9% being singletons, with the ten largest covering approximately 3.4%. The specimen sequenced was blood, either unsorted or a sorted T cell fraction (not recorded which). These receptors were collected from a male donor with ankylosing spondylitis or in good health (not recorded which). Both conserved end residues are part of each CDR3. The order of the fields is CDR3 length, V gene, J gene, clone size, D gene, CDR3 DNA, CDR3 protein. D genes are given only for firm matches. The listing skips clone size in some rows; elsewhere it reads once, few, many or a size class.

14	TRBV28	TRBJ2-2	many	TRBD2	TGTGCCAGCAGTTCCCTAGCGGGAAACGGGGAGCTGTTTTTT	CASSSLAGNGELFF
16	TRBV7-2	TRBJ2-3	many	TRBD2	TGTGCCAGCAGCTTGGGACTAGCGGTTAGCACAGATACGCAGTATTTT	CASSLGLAVSTDTQYF
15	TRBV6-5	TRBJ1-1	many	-	TGTGCCAGCAGTTACTCGAAAAGGGGGAACACTGAAGCTTTCTTT	CASSYSKRGNTEAFF
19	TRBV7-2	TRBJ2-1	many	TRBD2	TGTGCCAGCAGTAGCGTGGGGCTAGCGGGAGGGTTGGGCTACAATGAGCAGTTCTTC	CASSSVGLAGGLGYNEQFF
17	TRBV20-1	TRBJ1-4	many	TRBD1	TGCAGTGCTAGAGATCTGACAGGGGGCGCAACTAATGAAAAACTGTTTTTT	CSARDLTGGATNEKLFF
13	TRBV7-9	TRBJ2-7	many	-	TGTGCCAGCAGCTTTTCACAGGTCGACGAGCAGTACTTC	CASSFSQVDEQYF
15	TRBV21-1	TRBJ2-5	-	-	TGTGCCAGCAGCAAAGAAAGGGACCGTGGAGAGACCCAGTACTTC	CASSKERDRGETQYF
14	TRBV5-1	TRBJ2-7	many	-	TGCGCCAGCAGCTTGGAGGGACGGTCCTCCGAGCAGTACTTC	CASSLEGRSSEQYF
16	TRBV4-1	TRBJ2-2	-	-	TGCGCCAGCAGCCAAGGCGGAATCGCGAACACCGGGGAGCTGTTTTTT	CASSQGGIANTGELFF
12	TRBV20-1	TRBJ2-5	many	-	TGCAGTGGGATCCGGGCGAAAGAGACCCAGTACTTC	CSGIRAKETQYF
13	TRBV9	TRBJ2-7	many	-	TGTGCCAGCTCCCGTAGTGCCAGTTCCGAGCAGTACTTC	CASSRSASSEQYF
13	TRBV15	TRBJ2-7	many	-	TGTGCCACCAGCAGGGGACCGAGCTACGAGCAGTACTTC	CATSRGPSYEQYF
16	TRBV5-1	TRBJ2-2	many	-	TGCGCCAGCAGCTTGACCGGGACGACGAACACCGGGGAGCTGTTTTTT	CASSLTGTTNTGELFF
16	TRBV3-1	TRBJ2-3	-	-	TGTGCCAGCAGCCAAGGGGCAGGGGAGAAGCGAGATACGCAGTATTTT	CASSQGAGEKRDTQYF
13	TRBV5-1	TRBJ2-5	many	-	TGCGCCAGCAGCATCCGGGTGGAGGAGACCCAGTACTTC	CASSIRVEETQYF
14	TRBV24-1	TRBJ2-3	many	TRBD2	TGTGCCACCAGTGTTAGCGGGAGCACAGATACGCAGTATTTT	CATSVSGSTDTQYF
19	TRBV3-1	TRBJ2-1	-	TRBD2	TGTGCCAGCAGGAGAAACAGGGGACTGGGAGCGGGAGGGTACAATGAGCAGTTCTTC	CASRRNRGLGAGGYNEQFF
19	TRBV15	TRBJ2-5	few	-	TGTGCCACCAGCAGAGATGTGACCCTAAAGACGGGCCTCCAAGAGACCCAGTACTTC	CATSRDVTLKTGLQETQYF
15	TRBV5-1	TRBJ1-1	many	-	TGCGCCAGCAGCTTCGGTCGGAGCAGGGAGACTGAAGCTTTCTTT	CASSFGRSRETEAFF
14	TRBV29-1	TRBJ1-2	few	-	TGCAGCGTTGAGGCGCCAGGACCTAACTATGGCTACACCTTC	CSVEAPGPNYGYTF
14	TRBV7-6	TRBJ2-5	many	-	TGTGCCAGCAGCTTAAGCGATATTCAAGAGACCCAGTACTTC	CASSLSDIQETQYF
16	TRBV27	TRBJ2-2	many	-	TGTGCCAGCAGTTTATCTGGGACAACGAACACCGGGGAGCTGTTTTTT	CASSLSGTTNTGELFF
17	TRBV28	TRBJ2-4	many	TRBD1	TGTGCCAGCAGTTTGCCCGGGACAGGGTTTACCAAAAACATTCAGTACTTC	CASSLPGTGFTKNIQYF
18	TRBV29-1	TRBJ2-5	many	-	TGCAGCGTTGAAGATGAAGAGGGGAGACATACCCAGGAAGAGACCCAGTACTTC	CSVEDEEGRHTQEETQYF
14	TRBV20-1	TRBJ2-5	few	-	TGCAGTGCTAGAGTCTTGCAGGGAGAAGAGACCCAGTACTTC	CSARVLQGEETQYF
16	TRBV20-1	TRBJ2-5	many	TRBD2	TGCAGTGCTAGCGCTAGGGGACTAGCGGGAGGAGAGACCCAGTACTTC	CSASARGLAGGETQYF
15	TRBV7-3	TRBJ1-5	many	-	TGTGCCAGCAGCCCCCGGGACAAAGAATATCAGCCCCAGCATTTT	CASSPRDKEYQPQHF
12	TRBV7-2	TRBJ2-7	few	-	TGTGCCAGCCGCCTTGGAGGGTCTGAGCAGTACTTC	CASRLGGSEQYF
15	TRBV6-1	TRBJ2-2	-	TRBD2	TGTGCCACCCGGTCCAGCGGGAAGAACACCGGGGAGCTGTTTTTT	CATRSSGKNTGELFF
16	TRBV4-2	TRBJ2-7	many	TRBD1	TGTGCCAGCAGCCAAGACGGACAGGGCAGCTCCTACGAGCAGTACTTC	CASSQDGQGSSYEQYF
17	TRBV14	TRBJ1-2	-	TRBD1	TGTGCCAGCAGCAAAGCTTTCATATCCACAGGGGCCAGCAAGCTCACCTTC	CASSKAFISTGASKLTF
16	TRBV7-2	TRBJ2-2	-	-	TGTGCCAGCAGCCCGTTAGCGGAGACGAACACCGGGGAGCTGTTTTTT	CASSPLAETNTGELFF
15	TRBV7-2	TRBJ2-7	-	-	TGTGCCAGCAGCTCCCCGACTAGACAGACCTACGAGCAGTACTTC	CASSSPTRQTYEQYF
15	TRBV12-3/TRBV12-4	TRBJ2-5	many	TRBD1	TGTGCCAGCACGATAGGACAGGGGATAAGGGAGACCCAGTACTTC	CASTIGQGIRETQYF
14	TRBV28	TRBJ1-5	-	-	TGTGCCAGCTCCCAGATGGGGAGCAATCAGCCCCAGCATTTT	CASSQMGSNQPQHF
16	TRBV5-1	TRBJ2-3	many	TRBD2	TGCGCCAGCAGCTTCCAAAAGCGGGAGTGGGCAGATACGCAGTATTTT	CASSFQKREWADTQYF
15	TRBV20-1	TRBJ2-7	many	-	TGCAGTGCTAGAGATTCGGGGGCCGAAAAATACGAGCAGTACTTC	CSARDSGAEKYEQYF
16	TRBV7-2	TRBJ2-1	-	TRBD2	TGTGCCAGCACCGACCGGAGACTAGCGGGAAACAATGAGCAGTTCTTC	CASTDRRLAGNNEQFF
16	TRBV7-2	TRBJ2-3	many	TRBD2	TGTGCCAGCAGCTTAAACCCAGCGGGGGTGGGAGATACGCAGTATTTT	CASSLNPAGVGDTQYF
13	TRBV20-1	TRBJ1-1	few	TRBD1	TGCAGTGCTAAGGGGGCTAGGAACACTGAAGCTTTCTTT	CSAKGARNTEAFF
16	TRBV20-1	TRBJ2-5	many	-	TGCAGTGCTAGAGCGTTTCCGGCTGGGACCCAAGAGACCCAGTACTTC	CSARAFPAGTQETQYF
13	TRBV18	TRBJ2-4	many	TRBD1	TGTGCCAGCTCACCGACAGGGGGGGACATTCAGTACTTC	CASSPTGGDIQYF
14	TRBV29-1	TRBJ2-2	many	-	TGCAGCGCCGCGCTGTTCGCGAACACCGGGGAGCTGTTTTTT	CSAALFANTGELFF
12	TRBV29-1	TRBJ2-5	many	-	TGCAGCGTTGCCTCTCTAGCCGAGACCCAGTACTTC	CSVASLAETQYF
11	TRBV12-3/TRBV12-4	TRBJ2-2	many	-	TGTTCGACCCGGGGAACCGGGGAGCTGTTTTTT	CSTRGTGELFF
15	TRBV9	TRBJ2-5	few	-	TGTGCCAGCAGCCACAGGACAACCCGCCAAGAGACCCAGTACTTC	CASSHRTTRQETQYF
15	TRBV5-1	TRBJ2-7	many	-	TGCGCCAGCAGCTTAGGGATCGTGGACGACTACGAGCAGTACTTC	CASSLGIVDDYEQYF